Sequencing of this T cell receptor (beta chain) was carried out in a study of OX40 agonist ivuxolimab in advanced cancers. Germline-derived CDR1 and CDR2 are MNHEY and SVGAGI. V gave up 3 bases and J gave up 0 bases, with 12 bases separating them. The CDR3 runs 15 residues. The assay was immunoSEQ multiplex PCR, and TCRdb's table has in-frame clones only and misses some. The profile shows approximately 76,000 clones, approximately 85% of them singletons. V usage is TRBV6-5 and J usage is TRBJ2-7, with a possible D match to TRBD1 (6 bases). The clonotype originates from an adult with an advanced solid tumor such as melanoma, head and neck, liver or kidney cancer. The source material was CD4+ or CD8+ T cells sorted from blood, sampled in a trial of the OX40 agonist ivuxolimab. CDR3 coding DNA: TGTGCCAGCAGTTATCAGGGGACCCGCTCCTACGAGCAGTACTTC. Amino acid sequence: CASSYQGTRSYEQYF.